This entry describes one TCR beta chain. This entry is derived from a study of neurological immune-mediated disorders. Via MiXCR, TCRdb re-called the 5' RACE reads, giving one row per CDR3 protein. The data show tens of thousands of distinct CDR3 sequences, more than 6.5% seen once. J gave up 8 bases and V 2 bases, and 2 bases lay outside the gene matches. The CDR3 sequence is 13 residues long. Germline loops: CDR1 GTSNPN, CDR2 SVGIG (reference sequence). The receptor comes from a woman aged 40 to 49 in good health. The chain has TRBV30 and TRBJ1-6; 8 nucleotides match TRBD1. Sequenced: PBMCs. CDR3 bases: TGTGCCTGGAGTTCACAGGGGGATTCACCCCTCCACTTT. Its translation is CAWSSQGDSPLHF.